These 5 T cell receptor beta chains came from one sample sequenced in a study of blood T cell repertoires in COVID-19. Produced via immunoSEQ multiplex PCR; TCRdb's table is partial and in-frame only. The sample shows fewer than 200,000 clones, 87% of them seen only once. Sequenced: peripheral blood. All receptors come from a woman in her sixties or seventies with COVID-19, enrolled during active disease.

A word on this clone: The same CDR3 can be traced to other DNA sequences in this sample. The chain joins TRBV5-1 to TRBJ1-5; D not resolved. V dropped 0 bases and J dropped 2 bases, with 6 bases sitting between them. The CDR3 spans 14 residues. Germline values: CDR1 SGHRS, CDR2 YFSETQ. CDR3 residues: CASSLAGGNQPQHF. CDR3 sequence (DNA): TGCGCCAGCAGCTTGGCCGGGGGCAATCAGCCCCAGCATTTT. The whole variable domain, filled in from reference TRBV5-1 and TRBJ1-5, reads KAGVTQTPRYLIKTRGQQVTLSCSPISGHRSVSWYQQTPGQGLQFLFEYFSETQRNKGNFPGRFSGRQFSNSRSEMNVSTLELGDSALYLCASSLAGGNQPQHFGDGTRLSIL.

This sequence joins TRBV6-6 and TRBJ2-7; possibly TRBD2 for D (5 bases). CDR1 and CDR2 (germline): MNHNY, SVGAGI (reference sequence). CDR3 size: 13 residues. V lost 7 bases, J lost 6 bases, and 16 bases lay in between. The CDR3 loop reads CASKGAGSVEQYF. CDR3 nucleotide sequence: TGTGCCAGCAAGGGCGCGGGCTCCGTCGAGCAGTACTTC.

In this sample, this clone turned up once. The chain couples TRBV5-1 to TRBJ2-3; TRBD2 matches at 9 bases. Germline CDR1 and CDR2: SGHRS and YFSETQ. V lost 2 bases and J lost 1; bases outside the gene matches: 5. The CDR3 loop spans 16 amino acids. The CDR3 nucleotides read TGCGCCAGCAGCTTACAAAGACTAGCGGGCACAGATACGCAGTATTTT. Protein: CASSLQRLAGTDTQYF.

This clone was counted between two and nine times. V is TRBV7-2 and J is TRBJ2-2; a possible D gene is TRBD2 (5 bases). Trimming took off 5 bases at V and 5 bases at J, with 6 bases between the two ends. Germline CDR1 is SGHTA and CDR2 is FQGNSA. This CDR3 is 12 amino acids long. The chain's CDR3 is CASSRRTGELFF. The CDR3 DNA sequence: TGTGCCAGCAGCCGGAGGACCGGGGAGCTGTTTTTT.

The chain combines TRBV28 with TRBJ2-7; 9 bases map to TRBD1. Germline loops: CDR1 MDHEN, CDR2 SYDVKM. The CDR3 length is 14 residues. V shed 5 bases, J shed 8 bases, and the junction held 10 bases outside the gene matches. CDR3 sequence reads: CASSPPGDRVKQYF. CDR3 DNA: TGTGCCAGCAGTCCCCCCGGGGACAGGGTCAAGCAGTACTTC.